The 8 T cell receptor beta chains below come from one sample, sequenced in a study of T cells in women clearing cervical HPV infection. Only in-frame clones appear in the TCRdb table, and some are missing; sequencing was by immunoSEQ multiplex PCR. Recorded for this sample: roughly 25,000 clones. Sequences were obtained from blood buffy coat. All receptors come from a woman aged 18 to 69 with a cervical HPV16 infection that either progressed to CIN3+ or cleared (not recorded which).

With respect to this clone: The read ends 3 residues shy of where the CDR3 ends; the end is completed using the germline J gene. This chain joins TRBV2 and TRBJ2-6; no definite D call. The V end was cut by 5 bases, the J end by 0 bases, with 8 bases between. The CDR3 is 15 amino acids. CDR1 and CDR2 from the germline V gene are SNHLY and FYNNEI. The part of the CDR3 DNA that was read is TGTGCCAGCAGTTACCAGAGCTCTGGGGCCAACGTC. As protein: CASSYQSSGANV. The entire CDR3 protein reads CASSYQSSGANVLTF.

Here the CDR3 reads CASSRAQTESPLHF. The CDR3 bases that were read are TGTGCCAGCAGCAGGGCCCAAACCGAATCACCC. This chain joins TRBV11-2 and TRBJ1-6; no reliable D call. The sequence runs out 3 residues before the end of the CDR3; the remainder is reconstructed from the germline J gene. This CDR3 has 14 residues. The germline V gene has CDR1 SGHAT and CDR2 FQNNGV. V lost 5 bases and J lost 10, with 15 bases in between.

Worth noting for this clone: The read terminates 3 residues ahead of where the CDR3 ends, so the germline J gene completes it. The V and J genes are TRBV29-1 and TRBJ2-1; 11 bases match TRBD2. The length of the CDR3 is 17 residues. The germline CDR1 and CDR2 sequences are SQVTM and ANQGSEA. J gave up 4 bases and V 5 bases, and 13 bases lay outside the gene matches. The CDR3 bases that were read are TGCAGCGTTCTCCTAGCGGGAGGTTGGTCTCAGTACAATGAG. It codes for CSVLLAGGWSQYNE. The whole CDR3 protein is CSVLLAGGWSQYNEQFF.

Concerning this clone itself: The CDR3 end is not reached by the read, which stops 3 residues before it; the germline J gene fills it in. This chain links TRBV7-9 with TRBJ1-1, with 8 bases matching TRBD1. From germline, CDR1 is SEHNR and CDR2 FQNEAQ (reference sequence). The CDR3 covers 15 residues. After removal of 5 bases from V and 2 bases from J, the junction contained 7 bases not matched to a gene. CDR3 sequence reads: CASSPGQGGNTEAFF. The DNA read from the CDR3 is TGTGCCAGCAGCCCCGGACAGGGAGGAAACACTGAA. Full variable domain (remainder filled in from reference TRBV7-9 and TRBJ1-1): DTGVSQNPRHKITKRGQNVTFRCDPISEHNRLYWYRQTLGQGPEFLTYFQNEAQLEKSRLLSDRFSAERPKGSFSTLEIQRTEQGDSAMYLCASSPGQGGNTEAFFGQGTRLTVV.

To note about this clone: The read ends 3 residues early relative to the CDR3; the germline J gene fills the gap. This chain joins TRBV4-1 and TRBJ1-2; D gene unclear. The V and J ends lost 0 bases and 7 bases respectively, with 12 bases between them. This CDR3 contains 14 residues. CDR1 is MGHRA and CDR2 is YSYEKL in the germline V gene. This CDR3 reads CASSQEGVLGGYTF. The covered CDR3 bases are TGCGCCAGCAGCCAAGAGGGCGTTTTGGGTGGC.

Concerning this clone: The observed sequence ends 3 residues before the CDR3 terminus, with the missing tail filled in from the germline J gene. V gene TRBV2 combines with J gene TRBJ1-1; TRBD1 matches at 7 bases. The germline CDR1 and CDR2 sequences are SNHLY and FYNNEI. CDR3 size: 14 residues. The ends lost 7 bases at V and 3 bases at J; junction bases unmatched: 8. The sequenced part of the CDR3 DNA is TGTGCCAGCAACAGAGACAGGGAGGACACTGAA. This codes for CASNRDREDTE. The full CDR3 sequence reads CASNRDREDTEAFF.

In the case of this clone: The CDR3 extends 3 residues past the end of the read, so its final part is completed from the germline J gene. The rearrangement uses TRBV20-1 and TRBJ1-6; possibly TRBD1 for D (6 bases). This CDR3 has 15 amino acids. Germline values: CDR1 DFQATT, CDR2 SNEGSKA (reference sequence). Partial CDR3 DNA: TGCAGTGCTAGAGATTTACAGGGTGTATTTGGTGCC. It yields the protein CSARDLQGVFGA. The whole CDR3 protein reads CSARDLQGVFGALHF.

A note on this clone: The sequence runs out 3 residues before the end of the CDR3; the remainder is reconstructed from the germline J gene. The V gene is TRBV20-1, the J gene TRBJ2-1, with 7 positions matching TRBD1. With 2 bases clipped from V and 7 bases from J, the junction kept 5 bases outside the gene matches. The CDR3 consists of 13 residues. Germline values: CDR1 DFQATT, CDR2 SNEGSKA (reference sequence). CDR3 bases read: TGCAGTGCTAGAAACAGGGGCGAAAATGAG. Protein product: CSARNRGENE. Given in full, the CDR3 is CSARNRGENEQFF.